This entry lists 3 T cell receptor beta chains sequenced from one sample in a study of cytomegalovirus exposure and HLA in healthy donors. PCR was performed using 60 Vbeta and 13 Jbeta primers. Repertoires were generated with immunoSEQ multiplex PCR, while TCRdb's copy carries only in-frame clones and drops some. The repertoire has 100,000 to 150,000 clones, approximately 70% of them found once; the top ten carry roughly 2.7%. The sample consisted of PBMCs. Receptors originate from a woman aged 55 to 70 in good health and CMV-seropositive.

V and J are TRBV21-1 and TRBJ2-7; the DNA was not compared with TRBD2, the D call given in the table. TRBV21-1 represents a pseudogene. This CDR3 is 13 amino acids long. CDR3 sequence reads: CASMGGRSYEQYF. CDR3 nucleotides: TGTGCCAGCATGGGAGGCAGGAGCTACGAGCAGTACTTC.

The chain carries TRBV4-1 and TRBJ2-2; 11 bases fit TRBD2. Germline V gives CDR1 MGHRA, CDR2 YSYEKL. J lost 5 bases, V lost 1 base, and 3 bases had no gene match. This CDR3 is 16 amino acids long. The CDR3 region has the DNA TGCGCCAGCAGCCAAGGGCCTAGCGGGGGGACCGGGGAGCTGTTTTTT. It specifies CASSQGPSGGTGELFF.

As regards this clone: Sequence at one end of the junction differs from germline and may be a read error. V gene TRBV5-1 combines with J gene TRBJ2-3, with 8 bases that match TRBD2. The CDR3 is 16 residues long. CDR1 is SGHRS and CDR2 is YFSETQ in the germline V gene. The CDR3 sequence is CASSLGAGGGTDTQYF. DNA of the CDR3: TGCGCCAGCAGCTTGGGGGCGGGGGGCGGCACAGATACACAGTATTTT.